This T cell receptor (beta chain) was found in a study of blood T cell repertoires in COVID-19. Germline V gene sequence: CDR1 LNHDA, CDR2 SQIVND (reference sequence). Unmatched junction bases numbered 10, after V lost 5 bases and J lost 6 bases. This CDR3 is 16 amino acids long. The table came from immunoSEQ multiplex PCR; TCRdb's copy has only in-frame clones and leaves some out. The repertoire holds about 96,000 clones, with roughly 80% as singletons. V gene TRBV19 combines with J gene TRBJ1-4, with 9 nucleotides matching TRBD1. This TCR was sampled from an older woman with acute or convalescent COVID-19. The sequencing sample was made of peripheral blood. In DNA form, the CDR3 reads TGTGCCAGTAGTTCGGGGCCGGGACAGGGACATGAAAAACTGTTTTTT. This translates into CASSSGPGQGHEKLFF.